Given below is one TCR beta chain in context. The antigen is undetermined. At one boundary the junction diverges from the germline segment, which might be a read error. The sample belongs to a study of CD8 T cells in Susac syndrome. The study, taken as a whole, reports: In its TCR sequencing and HLA analysis, the study acknowledged that the number of individuals was relatively small.

This CDR3 contains 12 residues. CDR1 and CDR2 (germline): SQVTM, ANQGSEA. The multiple sclerosis controls were treatment-naive patients with relapsing-remitting disease that was stable or active. TEMRA cells were enriched by FACS, and CD4+ and CD8+ T cells were negatively isolated. RNA amounts of roughly 0.45 to 1 ug underwent reverse transcription with random hexamers. Across 54 Vbeta and 13 Jbeta, immunoSEQ multiplex PCR amplified TCR beta CDR3. Using its own MiXCR run on the immunoSEQ multiplex PCR reads, TCRdb lists one record per CDR3 protein. The table records some 300,000 distinct CDR3 sequences, around 91% of them present only once.

The V call is TRBV29-1, the J call TRBJ1-4; D remains ambiguous. The material sequenced was CD8+ T cells from PBMCs. The TCR was taken from a human donor with multiple sclerosis. The CDR3 nucleotides read TGCAGCGCACGGGATAATAATGAAAAAACTGTTTTT. Translating gives CSARDNNEKTVF.